The rows below give T cell receptor beta chains drawn from one sample of a study of blood T cell repertoires in COVID-19. Produced via immunoSEQ multiplex PCR; TCRdb's table is partial and in-frame only. The sample yields 250,000 to 300,000 clones, 88% seen once. Material for sequencing was peripheral blood. These receptors were taken from a woman aged 25 to 39 with COVID-19, enrolled during active disease. The CDR3 runs from the conserved cysteine through the conserved F or W. Each record gives: CDR3 protein, CDR3 DNA, J gene, D gene, clone size, V gene. D genes are given only for firm matches. The listing skips clone size in some rows; elsewhere it reads once, few, many or a size class.

CDR3: CASSSSGYVSYEQYF
DNA: TGTGCCAGCAGCTCTAGCGGATACGTCTCCTACGAGCAGTACTTC
J: TRBJ2-7
D: TRBD2
size: once
V: TRBV7-9

CDR3: CASRTGADTGELFF
DNA: TGTGCCAGCCGGACAGGGGCGGACACCGGGGAGCTGTTTTTT
J: TRBJ2-2
D: TRBD1
size: NA
V: TRBV28

CDR3: CASSPKGLAINGEQYF
DNA: TGTGCCAGCAGCCCGAAGGGACTAGCAATTAATGGGGAGCAGTACTTC
J: TRBJ2-7
D: TRBD2
size: few
V: TRBV7-2

CDR3: CAISESTDGETQYF
DNA: TGTGCCATCAGTGAGTCTACAGACGGAGAGACCCAGTACTTC
J: TRBJ2-5
D: NA
size: once
V: TRBV10-3

CDR3: CASSPFAGSYEQYF
DNA: TGTGCCAGCAGCCCATTCGCGGGAAGCTACGAGCAGTACTTC
J: TRBJ2-7
D: NA
size: NA
V: TRBV27

CDR3: CASSPRPGTGAPGYF
DNA: TGTGCCAGCAGCCCTCGTCCCGGGACAGGGGCCCCAGGGTACTTC
J: TRBJ2-7
D: TRBD1
size: NA
V: TRBV11-2

CDR3: CASSLGAAGVLGYEQFF
DNA: TGTGCCAGCAGCTTGGGTGCGGCGGGAGTATTGGGCTATGAGCAGTTCTTC
J: TRBJ2-1
D: TRBD2
size: NA
V: TRBV5-6

CDR3: CASTRGGTGGHYGYTF
DNA: TGTGCCAGCACTAGGGGAGGGACAGGGGGCCACTATGGCTACACCTTC
J: TRBJ1-2
D: TRBD1
size: NA
V: TRBV9

CDR3: CASSPDRGAKNIQYF
DNA: TGTGCCAGCAGTCCGGACAGGGGAGCCAAAAACATTCAGTACTTC
J: TRBJ2-4
D: TRBD1
size: NA
V: TRBV2

CDR3: CASSQDSPWDTLSFSNQPQHF
DNA: TGTGCCAGCAGCCAAGATTCCCCGTGGGACACGCTTTCCTTTAGCAATCAGCCCCAGCATTTT
J: TRBJ1-5
D: NA
size: NA
V: TRBV14

CDR3: CATSRDGQPTPGDTEAFF
DNA: TGTGCCACCAGCAGAGATGGTCAGCCGACACCCGGGGACACTGAAGCTTTCTTT
J: TRBJ1-1
D: NA
size: once
V: TRBV15

CDR3: CASSLLRGDNTDTQYF
DNA: TGTGCCAGCAGCTTGTTGCGGGGAGACAACACAGATACGCAGTATTTT
J: TRBJ2-3
D: NA
size: NA
V: TRBV5-4